These T cell receptor beta chains were read from a single sample in a study of control samples from healthy donors and cancer patients. Sequencing used immunoSEQ multiplex PCR; TCRdb keeps in-frame clones, though not all of them. The table records about 120,000 clones, around nine tenths of them present only once. The sample comprised blood. Receptors originate from a man younger than 45 in good health. Each CDR3 is given with its conserved first and last residue. A D gene is named only where the DNA matches it firmly. Size values are once, few and many counts, or a class for expanded clones, and some rows have none.

d_call	clone_size	v_call	j_call	cdr3_aa	cdr3_nt
TRBD1	NA	TRBV7-6	TRBJ2-3	CASSYRDRRPDTQYF	TGTGCCAGCAGCTACCGGGACAGGAGGCCAGATACGCAGTATTTT
NA	NA	TRBV4-2	TRBJ1-1	CASSQGRRGAFF	TGTGCCAGCAGCCAAGGTCGGCGAGGAGCTTTCTTT
NA	NA	TRBV10-3	TRBJ2-2	CAISEKNPANTGELFF	TGTGCCATCAGTGAGAAAAATCCGGCGAACACCGGGGAGCTGTTTTTT
NA	NA	TRBV7-9	TRBJ1-1	CASSLGTQNTEAFF	TGTGCCAGCAGCTTAGGAACACAGAACACTGAAGCTTTCTTT
TRBD1	NA	TRBV10-2	TRBJ1-1	CASSETRQGGTEAFF	TGCGCCAGCAGTGAGACGAGACAGGGAGGCACTGAAGCTTTCTTT
NA	once	TRBV24-1	TRBJ2-2	CATSRTSNTGELFF	TGTGCCACCAGTCGGACTTCGAACACCGGGGAGCTGTTTTTT
NA	NA	TRBV6-4	TRBJ1-4	CAPEGQILNEKLFF	TGTGCCCCTGAAGGGCAAATTCTTAATGAAAAACTGTTTTTT
NA	NA	TRBV14	TRBJ2-5	CASSQGRGTQYF	TGTGCCAGCAGCCAAGGTAGAGGGACCCAGTACTTC
TRBD1	NA	TRBV29-1	TRBJ1-1	CSVFGTGETEAFF	TGCAGCGTTTTTGGGACAGGGGAGACTGAAGCTTTCTTT
NA	NA	TRBV19	TRBJ1-3	CASRRAGSGNTIYF	TGTGCCAGTAGGAGGGCGGGATCTGGAAACACCATATATTTT
TRBD1	NA	TRBV10-2	TRBJ1-2	CASSESRGQGDGYTF	TGCGCCAGCAGTGAGTCACGGGGACAGGGGGATGGCTACACCTTC
TRBD1	NA	TRBV18	TRBJ2-3	CASSRQGAGTDTQYF	TGTGCCAGCTCACGACAGGGGGCCGGCACAGATACGCAGTATTTT
TRBD1	NA	TRBV29-1	TRBJ2-2	CSVVGAGTGVSGELFF	TGCAGCGTTGTGGGGGCCGGGACAGGGGTCTCCGGGGAGCTGTTTTTT
TRBD1	NA	TRBV5-8	TRBJ1-5	CASRRGGGEHQPQHF	TGTGCCAGCCGACGAGGAGGGGGCGAGCATCAGCCCCAGCATTTT
TRBD1	NA	TRBV7-2	TRBJ1-3	CASSTTGGENTIYF	TGTGCCAGCAGCACTACAGGGGGCGAAAACACCATATATTTT
TRBD1	NA	TRBV27	TRBJ2-2	CASLDRGDTGELFF	TGTGCCAGTTTGGACAGGGGGGACACCGGGGAGCTGTTTTTT
TRBD1	few	TRBV6-5	TRBJ1-5	CASRETGSANQPQHF	TGTGCCAGCAGGGAGACAGGGTCGGCCAATCAGCCCCAGCATTTT
NA	NA	TRBV19	TRBJ1-1	CASSLPLGARTEAFF	TGTGCCAGTAGTCTACCTTTGGGGGCGAGAACTGAAGCTTTCTTT
NA	NA	TRBV9	TRBJ1-5	CASSNSNQPQHF	TGTGCCAGCAGCAACTCCAATCAGCCCCAGCATTTT
TRBD1	NA	TRBV10-3	TRBJ2-1	CAIRSGTGGEEQFF	TGTGCCATCAGGTCCGGGACAGGGGGAGAGGAGCAGTTCTTC
TRBD1	NA	TRBV9	TRBJ1-2	CASSVLDRGDYGYTF	TGTGCCAGCAGCGTATTGGACAGGGGAGACTATGGCTACACCTTC
NA	NA	TRBV5-1	TRBJ1-6	CASSYETGQVSPLHF	TGCGCCAGCAGCTATGAGACAGGACAAGTTTCACCCCTCCACTTT
TRBD1	NA	TRBV7-9	TRBJ2-7	CASARGQGAKEQYF	TGTGCCAGCGCCCGGGGACAGGGGGCGAAAGAGCAGTACTTC
NA	NA	TRBV19	TRBJ1-6	CASTTVGNHSPLHF	TGTGCCAGTACAACCGTGGGGAACCATTCACCCCTCCACTTT
TRBD1	NA	TRBV11-2	TRBJ1-4	CASSLGQGNEKLFF	TGTGCCAGCAGCTTGGGACAGGGAAATGAAAAACTGTTTTTT
TRBD1	once	TRBV19	TRBJ1-5	CASSTGTGFNQPQHF	TGTGCCAGTAGTACCGGGACAGGGTTCAATCAGCCCCAGCATTTT
NA	NA	TRBV5-5	TRBJ1-5	CASSFQTVPRPQHF	TGTGCCAGCAGCTTCCAGACAGTCCCCCGGCCCCAGCATTTT
TRBD1	NA	TRBV29-1	TRBJ1-2	CSVQGQLNSNYGYTF	TGCAGCGTTCAGGGACAGCTAAACTCTAACTATGGCTACACCTTC
TRBD1	NA	TRBV24-1	TRBJ2-1	CATSDGQGGLNEQFF	TGTGCCACCAGCGACGGACAGGGGGGACTCAATGAGCAGTTCTTC
NA	NA	TRBV5-6	TRBJ1-2	CGSSTGRAYGYTF	TGTGGCTCTTCCACAGGGCGGGCCTATGGCTACACCTTC
NA	NA	TRBV2	TRBJ2-1	CASQKTSSYNEQFF	TGTGCCTCTCAGAAGACTAGCTCCTACAATGAGCAGTTCTTC
TRBD2	NA	TRBV7-9	TRBJ2-3	CASSLTSGEGGTQYF	TGTGCCAGCAGCTTAACTAGCGGGGAAGGAGGGACGCAGTATTTT
NA	NA	TRBV3-1/TRBV3-2	TRBJ2-3	CASSQDPLSTDTQYF	TGTGCCAGCAGCCAAGACCCCCTAAGCACAGATACGCAGTATTTT
NA	NA	TRBV5-1	TRBJ2-2	CASSIPQNTGELFF	TGCGCCAGCAGTATCCCACAGAACACCGGGGAGCTGTTTTTT
TRBD1	NA	TRBV6-1	TRBJ2-3	CASSGRIGTGGSGLADTQYF	TGTGCCAGCAGTGGGAGGATCGGGACAGGGGGGAGCGGGCTCGCAGATACGCAGTATTTT
TRBD1	NA	TRBV27	TRBJ1-6	CASSGGTGNSPLHF	TGTGCCAGCTCAGGAGGGACAGGGAATTCACCCCTCCACTTT
NA	few	TRBV30	TRBJ1-5	CAWSVHGGQPQHF	TGTGCCTGGAGTGTACATGGCGGTCAGCCCCAGCATTTT
TRBD1	NA	TRBV7-2	TRBJ2-6	CASSLRGPGANVLTF	TGTGCCAGCAGCTTAAGGGGGCCTGGGGCCAACGTCCTGACTTTC
NA	NA	TRBV5-6	TRBJ1-1	CASSLERGNTEAFF	TGTGCCAGCAGCTTGGAAAGGGGTAACACTGAAGCTTTCTTT
NA	NA	TRBV28	TRBJ1-1	CASSSGPTEAFF	TGTGCCAGCAGTTCAGGTCCCACTGAAGCTTTCTTT
NA	NA	TRBV11-3	TRBJ1-1	CASSSPARSEAFF	TGTGCCAGCAGCTCCCCCGCTAGGTCTGAAGCTTTCTTT
TRBD1	once	TRBV24-1	TRBJ1-2	CATSDPGQGRGGYTF	TGTGCCACCAGTGATCCTGGACAGGGTCGGGGAGGCTACACCTTC
NA	few	TRBV7-9	TRBJ2-3	CASSFGGFTTDTQYF	TGTGCCAGCAGCTTTGGAGGCTTCACCACAGATACGCAGTATTTT
NA	NA	TRBV19	TRBJ1-1	CASSTGAGMNTEAFF	TGTGCCAGTAGTACAGGGGCGGGGATGAACACTGAAGCTTTCTTT
NA	NA	TRBV19	TRBJ2-5	CASSIRHTEETQYF	TGTGCCAGTAGTATAAGGCACACGGAAGAGACCCAGTACTTC
TRBD2	few	TRBV10-3	TRBJ2-5	CAISESNSGGETQYF	TGTGCCATCAGTGAGTCGAATAGCGGGGGAGAGACCCAGTACTTC
TRBD1	NA	TRBV5-5	TRBJ2-2	CASSTRTGNTGELFF	TGTGCCAGCAGCACTAGGACAGGAAACACCGGGGAGCTGTTTTTT
TRBD1	NA	TRBV19	TRBJ2-5	CASSVGTAETQYF	TGTGCCAGTAGTGTCGGGACAGCAGAGACCCAGTACTTC
NA	NA	TRBV6-1	TRBJ1-5	CASSDEVAGTNSNQPQHF	TGTGCCAGCAGTGACGAAGTGGCAGGGACTAATAGCAATCAGCCCCAGCATTTT
NA	NA	TRBV11-2	TRBJ2-2	CASSPGIVGELFF	TGTGCCAGCAGCCCTGGTATTGTCGGGGAGCTGTTTTTT